The subject of this entry is one TCR beta chain. This sample is part of a study of blood T cell repertoires in COVID-19. Turning to the study itself: The samples span acute and convalescent COVID-19 from the United States, Italy and Spain. The analysed material was cDNA or gDNA that came from T cells, B-cell-depleted T cells, or PBMCs.

Authors' processing steps: Amplified reference gene primers provided the basis for estimating nucleated cell counts. Assay used: immunoSEQ multiplex PCR; TCRdb lists only in-frame clones, some missing. V, J and clone size derive from that table, while D and trimming were established from the DNA sequence. This table holds some 340,000 clones, roughly 85% found once. The CDR3 loop spans 18 amino acids. CDR1 is LGHDT, CDR2 YNNKEL, per germline (reference sequence). J gave up 1 base and V 0 bases, and 10 bases lay outside the gene matches. V gene TRBV3-1 (or the pseudogene TRBV3-2) combines with J gene TRBJ1-1; the match to TRBD1 covers 8 bases. The material sequenced was peripheral blood. This sequence was found in a woman between 18 and 29 years old with acute or convalescent COVID-19. CDR3 loop: CASSQERAGGVENTEAFF. For the CDR3, the DNA is TGTGCCAGCAGCCAAGAAAGGGCAGGGGGCGTCGAGAACACTGAAGCTTTCTTT.